This passage covers 18 T cell receptor beta chains from one sample sequenced in a study of tumor and adjacent non-tumor tissue in lung cancer. This sample's RNA came from whole unsorted tissue. TCRbeta libraries were built with three rounds of nested PCR, modified from ARM-PCR. MiXCR, run by TCRdb on the multiplex PCR reads, gives a single entry per CDR3 protein. The sample holds more than 70,000 distinct CDR3 sequences, about 66% seen once. Sequenced input: lung tumor tissue. The receptors come from a man aged 65-85 years with non-small cell lung cancer.

Points on this clonotype: This may come from a read error, since a much larger clone is one base off. The chain joins TRBV12-3 or TRBV12-4 to TRBJ2-3, with D perhaps TRBD2 (5 bases). Trimming took 7 bases from V and 1 from J, leaving 12 bases between them. This CDR3 has 14 residues. The CDR3 bases are TGTGCCAGCAACCAACTTAGCGGCACAGATACGCAGTATTTT. Its protein product is CASNQLSGTDTQYF.

As concerns this clonotype: No conserved phenylalanine or tryptophan is present at the end of the CDR3, so a read error is the likely explanation. The chain combines TRBV11-1 with TRBJ2-7; D might be TRBD1 or TRBD2, each matching 5 bases. The CDR3 extends over 16 amino acids. The germline CDR1 and CDR2 sequences are SGHAT and FQDESV (reference sequence). CDR3 sequence (DNA): TGTGCCTGCAGCTCCCCTGGGACCGATAGCTCCTACGAGCAGTACTTG. As protein: CACSSPGTDSSYEQYL.

This chain connects TRBV6-1 to TRBJ2-3; D possibly corresponds to TRBD1 (6 bases). Trimming stripped 9 bases from V and 4 bases from J, with 20 bases between. The CDR3 length is 15 residues. Germline CDR1 MNHNS, CDR2 SASEGT. The CDR3 loop is CASTTRGQASDTQYF. The CDR3 DNA sequence: TGTGCCAGTACTACTCGGGGACAAGCTTCAGATACGCAGTATTTT.

V gene TRBV28 combines with J gene TRBJ1-5; the D is unclear. Germline V lookup: CDR1 MDHEN, CDR2 SYDVKM. This CDR3 is built from 15 residues. V lost 7 bases and J lost 4, with 17 bases in between. As DNA, the CDR3 is TGTGCCAGCACCGTCCTGATCGGTCTTAATCAGCCCCAGCATTTT. Translated: CASTVLIGLNQPQHF.

This clonotype was seen just once. The junction differs from germline at one of its ends, possibly a read error. The rearrangement joins TRBV20-1 to TRBJ1-2; D uncertain. The CDR3 spans 15 residues. In germline, CDR1 is DFQATT, CDR2 SNEGSKA (reference sequence). CDR3 in DNA: TGCAGTGCTAGAGATGAGGGCCGGGAAATTAGTGGCCACACCTTC. Amino acid sequence: CSARDEGREISGHTF.

In its sample, this clonotype was seen many times. The J gene is TRBJ2-6, the V gene TRBV11-2; D uncertain. Trimming took 3 bases from V and 0 from J, leaving 6 bases between them. This CDR3 is built from 15 residues. Germline V lookup: CDR1 SGHAT, CDR2 FQNNGV. The CDR3 protein is CASSFFHSGANVLTF. CDR3 nucleotide sequence: TGTGCCAGCAGCTTTTTTCACTCTGGGGCCAACGTCCTGACTTTC. Full variable domain (missing parts from reference TRBV11-2 and TRBJ2-6): EAGVAQSPRYKIIEKRQSVAFWCNPISGHATLYWYQQILGQGPKLLIQFQNNGVVDDSQLPKDRFSAERLKGVDSTLKIQPAKLEDSAVYLCASSFFHSGANVLTFGAGSRLTVL.

In regard to this clonotype: One base away lies a much larger clone, so this may be a sequencing read error. The genes are TRBV5-1 and TRBJ2-7; a possible D gene is TRBD1 (5 bases). The CDR3 runs to 13 residues. Per germline, CDR1 SGHRS and CDR2 YFSETQ. CDR3 coding DNA: TGCCCCAGCAGCCCGACAGTAGCCTACGAGCAGTACTTC. Residues: CPSSPTVAYEQYF.

Comments on this clonotype: A much larger clone is a single base away; this may be a read error. The chain carries TRBV28 and TRBJ2-7; possible D gene TRBD1, 5 bases. From germline, CDR1 is MDHEN and CDR2 SYDVKM. The CDR3 spans 11 residues. The CDR3 DNA reads TGTGCCAACAGTAAGGGGTACGAGCAGTACTTC. Protein product: CANSKGYEQYF.

V and J are TRBV4-2 and TRBJ2-7; no clear D. Germline CDR1 is LGHNA and CDR2 is YNFKEQ. V lost 4 bases, J lost 7 bases, and 20 bases lay in between. This CDR3 is 15 amino acids long. CDR3 in amino acids: CASSPPIRNSYEQYF. In DNA, the CDR3 is TGTGCCAGCAGCCCTCCTATACGGAACTCGTATGAGCAGTACTTC.

This chain uses TRBV6-5 with TRBJ1-6, with 8 bases aligning to TRBD1. Germline trimming cut 10 bases from V and 12 bases from J; bases unmatched to any gene: 11. Germline CDR1 reads MNHEY; CDR2 reads SVGAGI. The CDR3 contains 13 residues. CDR3 sequence (DNA): TGTGCCAACGGCGGACAGGGTCTAGAACCCCTCCACTTT. Its translation: CANGGQGLEPLHF.

On this clonotype: Germline is not matched at one junction end, which may reflect a read error. The genes are TRBV11-3 and TRBJ2-1; 7 bases match TRBD2. The CDR3 runs to 15 residues. Germline CDR1 SGHNT, CDR2 YENEEA. The CDR3 reads CASSRTSGIFNEQLF. The CDR3 nucleotides read TGTGCCAGCAGCAGGACTAGTGGGATTTTCAATGAGCAGCTCTTC.

Concerning this clonotype itself: The junction differs from germline at one of its ends, possibly a read error. The chain combines TRBV28 with TRBJ2-7; 7 bases are shared with TRBD1. Germline assignment: CDR1 MDHEN and CDR2 SYDVKM. CDR3 length equals 16 residues. DNA of the CDR3: TGTGCCAGCATCACTCTGGGGGACAGCCCGACCTACGAGCACTACTTC. This gives the protein CASITLGDSPTYEHYF.

A single count supports this clonotype. The CDR3 region has the DNA TGTGCCAGCAGCTGGACTAGGGCAGGTCAAGAGACCCAGTACTTC. It is translated as CASSWTRAGQETQYF. The rearrangement links TRBV11-2 to TRBJ2-5; the match to TRBD2 covers 7 bases. J lost 2 bases, V lost 4 bases, and 7 bases had no gene match. Germline V gives CDR1 SGHAT, CDR2 FQNNGV. This CDR3 is 15 amino acids long. The full variable domain, with the rest looked up from reference TRBV11-2 and TRBJ2-5, is EAGVAQSPRYKIIEKRQSVAFWCNPISGHATLYWYQQILGQGPKLLIQFQNNGVVDDSQLPKDRFSAERLKGVDSTLKIQPAKLEDSAVYLCASSWTRAGQETQYFGPGTRLLVL.

Concerning this clonotype itself: A much bigger clone sits one base away, suggesting this may be a read error. The chain uses TRBV12-3 or TRBV12-4 and TRBJ2-3; TRBD1 is a possible D gene (5 bases). The CDR3 loop spans 13 amino acids. This CDR3 is CASSLTVADTRYF. In DNA, the CDR3 is TGTGCCAGCAGTTTGACAGTCGCAGATACGCGGTATTTT.

The V gene is TRBV6-1, the J gene TRBJ2-7, with a weak D call TRBD1 (5 bases). There are 13 residues in the CDR3. CDR1 MNHNS and CDR2 SASEGT come from the germline V gene. The CDR3 bases are TGTACCGGCAGGGCCAAGCCAGGTCGCGAGCAGTACTTC. Its protein product is CTGRAKPGREQYF.

A remark on this clonotype: No conserved phenylalanine or tryptophan ends this CDR3, so it is likely a read error. The CDR3 sequence: CASEEGPNDQPQHI. The CDR3 region has the DNA TGTGCCAGCGAAGAAGGGCCTAACGATCAGCCCCAGCATATT. This chain connects TRBV6-5 to TRBJ1-5; no clear D gene. This CDR3 has 14 amino acids. CDR1 is MNHEY and CDR2 is SVGAGI in the germline V gene. Between the trimmed V and J ends, which lost 8 bases and 5 bases, there was a span of 16 bases.

In the case of this clonotype: This may come from a read error, since a much larger clone is one base off. The V gene is TRBV20-1, the J gene TRBJ1-1; no definite D call. The CDR3 runs to 13 residues. Trimming stripped 6 bases from V and 0 bases from J, with 11 bases between. Germline V gives CDR1 DFQATT, CDR2 SNEGSKA (reference sequence). The CDR3 nucleotides are TGCAGTGCGCTGGCGGTGATGAACACTGAAGCTTTCTTT. Translation: CSALAVMNTEAFF.

A word on this clonotype: One end of the junction fails to match germline, which may point to a read error. The chain carries TRBV7-9 and TRBJ2-7; 7 positions agree with TRBD2. In germline, CDR1 is SEHNR, CDR2 FQNEAQ (reference sequence). The CDR3 covers 15 residues. Here the CDR3 DNA reads TGTGCTAGCAGCTTTCGGGTAGGGACTATCTACGAGCAGTACTTC. This gives the protein CASSFRVGTIYEQYF.